Sequencing of this TCR beta chain was carried out in a study of cytomegalovirus exposure and HLA in healthy donors. Study in general: Both the 120 validation repertoires and the roughly 700 first-cohort repertoires used the same platform, as reported by a later analysis. General study results and limits: A classifier reportedly called cytomegalovirus status with high sensitivity and specificity. In vitro experiments confirmed that three CMV-associated chains were specific for CMV antigens. Overall, approximately 150 TCR beta chains were annotated as cytomegalovirus-associated.

Profiling relied on immunoSEQ multiplex PCR, and the TCRdb table lists in-frame clones only, not all of them. The repertoire has about 70,000 clones, over 90% of them found once; the top ten carry roughly 5%. Germline V gene sequence: CDR1 SGHDN, CDR2 FVKESK. V was cut by 4 bases and J by 7 bases, with 22 bases left in between. The CDR3 totals 16 residues. On this clone itself: The antigen is unknown.

The chain links TRBV14 to TRBJ1-1; D is undetermined. The sequencing sample was made of PBMCs. This sequence was found in a man aged 18-30 years in good health and CMV-seropositive. CDR3 residues: CASSPLGGGLGGEAFF. CDR3 DNA sequence: TGTGCCAGCAGCCCGTTGGGCGGAGGTCTCGGAGGTGAAGCTTTCTTT.